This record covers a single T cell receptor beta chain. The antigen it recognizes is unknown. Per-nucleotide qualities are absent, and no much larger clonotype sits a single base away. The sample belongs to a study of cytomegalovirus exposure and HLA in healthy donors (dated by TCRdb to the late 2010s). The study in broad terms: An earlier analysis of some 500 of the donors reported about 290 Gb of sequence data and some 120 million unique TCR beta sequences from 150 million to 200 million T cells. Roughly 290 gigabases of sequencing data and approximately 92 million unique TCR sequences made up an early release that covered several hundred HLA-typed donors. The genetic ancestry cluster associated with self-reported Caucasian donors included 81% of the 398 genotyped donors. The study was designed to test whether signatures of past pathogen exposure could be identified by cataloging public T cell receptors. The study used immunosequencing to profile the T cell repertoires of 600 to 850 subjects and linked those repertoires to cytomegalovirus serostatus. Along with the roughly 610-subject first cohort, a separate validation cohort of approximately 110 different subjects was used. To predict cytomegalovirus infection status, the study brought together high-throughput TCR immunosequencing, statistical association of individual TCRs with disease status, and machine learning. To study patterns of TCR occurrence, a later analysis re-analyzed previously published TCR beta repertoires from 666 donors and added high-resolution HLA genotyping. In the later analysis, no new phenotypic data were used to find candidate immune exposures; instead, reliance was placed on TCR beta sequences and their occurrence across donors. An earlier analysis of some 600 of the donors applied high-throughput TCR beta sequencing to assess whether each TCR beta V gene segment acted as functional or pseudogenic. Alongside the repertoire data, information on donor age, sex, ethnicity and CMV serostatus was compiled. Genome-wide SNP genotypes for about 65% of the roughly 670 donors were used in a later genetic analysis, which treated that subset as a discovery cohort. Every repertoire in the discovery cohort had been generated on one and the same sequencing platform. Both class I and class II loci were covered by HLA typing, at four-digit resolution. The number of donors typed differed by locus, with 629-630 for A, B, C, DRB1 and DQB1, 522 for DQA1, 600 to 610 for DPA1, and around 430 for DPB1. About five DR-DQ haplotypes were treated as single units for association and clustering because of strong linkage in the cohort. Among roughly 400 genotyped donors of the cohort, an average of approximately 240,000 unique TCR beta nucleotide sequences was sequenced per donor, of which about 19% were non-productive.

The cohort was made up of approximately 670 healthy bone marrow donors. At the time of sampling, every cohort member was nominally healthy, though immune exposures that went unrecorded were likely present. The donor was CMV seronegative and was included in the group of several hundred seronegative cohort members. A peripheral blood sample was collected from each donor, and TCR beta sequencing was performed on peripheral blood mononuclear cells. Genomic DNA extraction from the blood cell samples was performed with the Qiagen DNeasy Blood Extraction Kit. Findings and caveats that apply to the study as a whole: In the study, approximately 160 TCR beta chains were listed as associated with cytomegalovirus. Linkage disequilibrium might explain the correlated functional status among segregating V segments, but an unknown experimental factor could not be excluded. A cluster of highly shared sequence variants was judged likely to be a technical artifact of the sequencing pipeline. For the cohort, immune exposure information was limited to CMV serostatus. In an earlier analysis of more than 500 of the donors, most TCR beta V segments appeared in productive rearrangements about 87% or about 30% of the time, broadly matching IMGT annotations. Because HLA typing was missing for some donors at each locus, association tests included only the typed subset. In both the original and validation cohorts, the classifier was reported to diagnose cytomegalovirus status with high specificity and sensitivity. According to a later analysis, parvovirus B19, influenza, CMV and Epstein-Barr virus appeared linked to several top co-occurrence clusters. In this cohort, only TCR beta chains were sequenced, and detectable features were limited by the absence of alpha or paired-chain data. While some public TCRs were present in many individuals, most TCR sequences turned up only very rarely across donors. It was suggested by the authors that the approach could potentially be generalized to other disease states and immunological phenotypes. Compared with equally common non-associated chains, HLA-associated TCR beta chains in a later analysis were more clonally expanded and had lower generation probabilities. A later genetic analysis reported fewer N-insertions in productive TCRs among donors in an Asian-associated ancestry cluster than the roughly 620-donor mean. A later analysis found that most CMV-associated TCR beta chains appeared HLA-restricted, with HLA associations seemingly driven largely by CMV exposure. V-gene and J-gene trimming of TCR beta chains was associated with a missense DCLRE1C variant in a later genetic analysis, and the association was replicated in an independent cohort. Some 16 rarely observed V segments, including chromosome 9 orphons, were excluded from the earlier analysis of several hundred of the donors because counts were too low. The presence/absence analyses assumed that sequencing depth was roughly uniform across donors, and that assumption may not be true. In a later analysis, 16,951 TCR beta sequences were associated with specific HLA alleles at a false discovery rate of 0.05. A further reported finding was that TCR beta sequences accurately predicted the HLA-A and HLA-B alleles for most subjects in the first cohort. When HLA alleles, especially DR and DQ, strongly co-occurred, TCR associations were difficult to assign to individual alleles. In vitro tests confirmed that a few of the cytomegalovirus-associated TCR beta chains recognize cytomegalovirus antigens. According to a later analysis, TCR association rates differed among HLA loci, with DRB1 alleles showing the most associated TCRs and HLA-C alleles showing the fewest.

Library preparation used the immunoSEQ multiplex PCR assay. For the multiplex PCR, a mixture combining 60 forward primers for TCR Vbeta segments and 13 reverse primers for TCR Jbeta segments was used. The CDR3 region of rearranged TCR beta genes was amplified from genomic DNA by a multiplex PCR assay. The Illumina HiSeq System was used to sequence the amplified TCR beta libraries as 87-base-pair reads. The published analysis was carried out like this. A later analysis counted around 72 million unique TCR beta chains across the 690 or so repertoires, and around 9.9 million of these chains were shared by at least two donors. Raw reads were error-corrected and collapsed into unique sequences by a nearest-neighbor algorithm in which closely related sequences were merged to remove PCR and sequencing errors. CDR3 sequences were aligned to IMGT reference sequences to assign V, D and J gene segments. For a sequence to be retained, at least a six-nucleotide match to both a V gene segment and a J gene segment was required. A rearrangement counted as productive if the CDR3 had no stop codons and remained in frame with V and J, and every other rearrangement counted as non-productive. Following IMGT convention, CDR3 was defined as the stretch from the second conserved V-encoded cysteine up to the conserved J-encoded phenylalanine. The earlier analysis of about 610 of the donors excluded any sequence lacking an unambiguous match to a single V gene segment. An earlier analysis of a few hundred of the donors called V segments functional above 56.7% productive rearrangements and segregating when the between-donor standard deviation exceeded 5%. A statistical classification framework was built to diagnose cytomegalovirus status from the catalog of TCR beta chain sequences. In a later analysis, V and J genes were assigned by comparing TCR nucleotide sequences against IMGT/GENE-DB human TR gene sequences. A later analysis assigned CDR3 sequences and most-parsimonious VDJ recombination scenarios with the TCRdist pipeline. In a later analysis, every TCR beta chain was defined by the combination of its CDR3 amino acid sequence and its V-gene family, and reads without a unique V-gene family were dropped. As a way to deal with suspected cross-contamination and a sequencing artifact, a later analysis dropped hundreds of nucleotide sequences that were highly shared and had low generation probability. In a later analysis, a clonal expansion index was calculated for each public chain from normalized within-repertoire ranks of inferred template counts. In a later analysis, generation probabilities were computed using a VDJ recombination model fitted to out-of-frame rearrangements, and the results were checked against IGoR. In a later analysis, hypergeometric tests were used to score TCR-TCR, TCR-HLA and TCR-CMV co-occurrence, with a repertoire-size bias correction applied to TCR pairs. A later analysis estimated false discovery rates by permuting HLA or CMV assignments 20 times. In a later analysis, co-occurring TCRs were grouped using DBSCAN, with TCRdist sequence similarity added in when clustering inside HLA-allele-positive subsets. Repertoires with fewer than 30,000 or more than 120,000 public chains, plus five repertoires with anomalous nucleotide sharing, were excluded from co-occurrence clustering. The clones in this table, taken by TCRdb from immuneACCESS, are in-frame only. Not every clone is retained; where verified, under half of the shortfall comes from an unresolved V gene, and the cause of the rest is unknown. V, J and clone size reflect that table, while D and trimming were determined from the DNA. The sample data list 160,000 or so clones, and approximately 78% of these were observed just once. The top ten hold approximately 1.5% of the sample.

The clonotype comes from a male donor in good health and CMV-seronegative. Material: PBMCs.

At the DNA level, the sequence is TGTGCCAGCAGCTTAGGAGGGGGAAGAGCCTACGAGCAGTACTTC. It is translated as CASSLGGGRAYEQYF. The sequence joins TRBV7-8 to TRBJ2-7; the D segment could be TRBD1, given 6 matching bases. Trimming costs V 1 base and J 2 bases, and their ends lie 12 bases apart. CDR1 and CDR2 were assigned from the germline V gene as SGHVS and FQNEAQ. Counted from cysteine to phenylalanine, this CDR3 has 15 amino acids. The kept DNA is CDR3 alone, 45 bases in frame from the first base.